Listed below are T cell receptor beta chains from one sample, sequenced in a study of CD8 T cells in Susac syndrome. TCRdb reprocessed the immunoSEQ multiplex PCR reads via MiXCR and lists one record per CDR3 protein. The sample has approximately 120,000 distinct CDR3 sequences; just under 95% are singletons. Sequencing used CD4+ T cells from PBMCs. Every receptor here comes from a human donor in good health. The CDR3 runs from the conserved cysteine through the conserved F or W. The D gene is left open where the match is weak. Not every row has a clone size; where given, it reads once, few, many or a size class.

v_call: TRBV12-3/TRBV12-4; d_call: TRBD1; j_call: TRBJ2-1; clone_size: NA; cdr3_aa: CASSSRTGHNEQFF; cdr3_nt: TGTGCCAGCAGTTCAAGGACAGGGCACAATGAGCAGTTCTTC
v_call: TRBV20-1; d_call: NA; j_call: TRBJ2-1; clone_size: NA; cdr3_aa: CSARPGPASYNEQFF; cdr3_nt: TGCAGTGCTAGACCCGGGCCGGCCTCCTACAATGAGCAGTTCTTC
v_call: TRBV29-1; d_call: NA; j_call: TRBJ2-5; clone_size: NA; cdr3_aa: CSVRGRGALPAETQYF; cdr3_nt: TGCAGCGTTCGTGGACGGGGGGCACTCCCTGCAGAGACCCAGTACTTC
v_call: TRBV19; d_call: TRBD1; j_call: TRBJ2-1; clone_size: NA; cdr3_aa: CASSIAGGRDEQFF; cdr3_nt: TGTGCCAGTAGTATAGCAGGGGGCCGGGATGAGCAGTTCTTC
v_call: TRBV2; d_call: NA; j_call: TRBJ1-2; clone_size: few; cdr3_aa: CASSPGRSNYGYTF; cdr3_nt: TGTGCCAGCAGCCCCGGACGGTCTAACTATGGCTACACCTTC
v_call: TRBV7-2; d_call: NA; j_call: TRBJ2-7; clone_size: NA; cdr3_aa: CASSLGGPSYEQYF; cdr3_nt: TGTGCCAGCAGCTTAGGTGGTCCCTCCTACGAGCAGTACTTC
v_call: TRBV29-1; d_call: TRBD2; j_call: TRBJ2-2; clone_size: NA; cdr3_aa: CSVGRGAATGELFF; cdr3_nt: TGCAGCGTTGGGCGGGGGGCGGCCACCGGGGAGCTGTTTTTT
v_call: TRBV9; d_call: NA; j_call: TRBJ1-4; clone_size: NA; cdr3_aa: CASSDPTGDNEKLFF; cdr3_nt: TGTGCCAGCAGCGATCCGACGGGAGATAATGAAAAACTGTTTTTT
v_call: TRBV10-3; d_call: NA; j_call: TRBJ2-7; clone_size: NA; cdr3_aa: CAMSLEGSYEQYF; cdr3_nt: TGTGCCATGTCTTTGGAGGGCTCCTACGAGCAGTACTTC
v_call: TRBV5-1; d_call: NA; j_call: TRBJ2-6; clone_size: NA; cdr3_aa: CASSLGFQDGANVLTF; cdr3_nt: TGCGCCAGCAGCTTGGGTTTCCAGGATGGGGCCAACGTCCTGACTTTC
v_call: TRBV3-1; d_call: NA; j_call: TRBJ1-2; clone_size: NA; cdr3_aa: CASSQVGNYGYTF; cdr3_nt: TGTGCCAGCAGCCAAGTTGGGAACTATGGCTACACCTTC
v_call: TRBV29-1; d_call: NA; j_call: TRBJ1-1; clone_size: NA; cdr3_aa: CSVEGHLNTEAFF; cdr3_nt: TGCAGCGTTGAAGGACACCTTAACACTGAAGCTTTCTTT
v_call: TRBV18; d_call: NA; j_call: TRBJ1-5; clone_size: NA; cdr3_aa: CASSVSGVSNQPQHF; cdr3_nt: TGTGCCAGCTCAGTATCAGGGGTTAGCAATCAGCCCCAGCATTTT
v_call: TRBV5-1; d_call: NA; j_call: TRBJ2-5; clone_size: NA; cdr3_aa: CASSSQRASQETQYF; cdr3_nt: TGCGCCAGCAGCTCCCAACGGGCCTCCCAAGAGACCCAGTACTTC
v_call: TRBV5-4; d_call: NA; j_call: TRBJ2-1; clone_size: NA; cdr3_aa: CASSPDAQSSYNEQFF; cdr3_nt: TGTGCCAGCAGCCCCGACGCGCAAAGCTCCTACAATGAGCAGTTCTTC
v_call: TRBV6-2/TRBV6-3; d_call: NA; j_call: TRBJ1-1; clone_size: NA; cdr3_aa: CASSYTRGAEAFF; cdr3_nt: TGTGCCAGCAGTTACACCCGGGGCGCTGAAGCTTTCTTT
v_call: TRBV23-1; d_call: NA; j_call: TRBJ1-5; clone_size: NA; cdr3_aa: CASRKGWGNQPQHF; cdr3_nt: TGCGCCAGCAGGAAGGGTTGGGGCAATCAGCCCCAGCATTTT
v_call: TRBV3-1; d_call: NA; j_call: TRBJ2-5; clone_size: once; cdr3_aa: CASSQGSGTQYF; cdr3_nt: TGTGCCAGCAGCCAAGGTTCGGGAACCCAGTACTTC
v_call: TRBV4-1; d_call: NA; j_call: TRBJ2-4; clone_size: NA; cdr3_aa: CASSQERSDPYQYF; cdr3_nt: TGCGCCAGCAGCCAAGAACGATCAGACCCCTATCAGTACTTC
v_call: TRBV12-3/TRBV12-4; d_call: NA; j_call: TRBJ2-5; clone_size: NA; cdr3_aa: CASSLGHLETQYF; cdr3_nt: TGTGCCAGCAGTTTAGGGCATTTGGAGACCCAGTACTTC
v_call: TRBV18; d_call: TRBD2; j_call: TRBJ2-5; clone_size: NA; cdr3_aa: CASSPTSRQETQYF; cdr3_nt: TGTGCCAGCTCACCGACTAGCAGACAAGAGACCCAGTACTTC
v_call: TRBV20-1; d_call: NA; j_call: TRBJ2-7; clone_size: NA; cdr3_aa: CSAREWTKASYEQYF; cdr3_nt: TGCAGTGCTAGAGAATGGACAAAAGCCTCCTACGAGCAGTACTTC
v_call: TRBV6-6; d_call: TRBD2; j_call: TRBJ2-7; clone_size: NA; cdr3_aa: CASSYLGTSGMYEQYF; cdr3_nt: TGTGCCAGCAGTTACCTAGGCACTAGCGGGATGTACGAGCAGTACTTC
v_call: TRBV6-1; d_call: NA; j_call: TRBJ2-3; clone_size: few; cdr3_aa: CASSDSTDTQYF; cdr3_nt: TGTGCCAGCAGTGACTCCACCGATACGCAGTATTTT
v_call: TRBV12-3/TRBV12-4; d_call: TRBD2; j_call: TRBJ2-3; clone_size: NA; cdr3_aa: CASSERDLGHTQYF; cdr3_nt: TGTGCCAGCAGTGAGCGGGATTTGGGCCATACGCAGTATTTT
v_call: TRBV25-1; d_call: NA; j_call: TRBJ1-1; clone_size: NA; cdr3_aa: CASSEYQEGTEAFF; cdr3_nt: TGTGCCAGCAGTGAATATCAGGAGGGCACTGAAGCTTTCTTT